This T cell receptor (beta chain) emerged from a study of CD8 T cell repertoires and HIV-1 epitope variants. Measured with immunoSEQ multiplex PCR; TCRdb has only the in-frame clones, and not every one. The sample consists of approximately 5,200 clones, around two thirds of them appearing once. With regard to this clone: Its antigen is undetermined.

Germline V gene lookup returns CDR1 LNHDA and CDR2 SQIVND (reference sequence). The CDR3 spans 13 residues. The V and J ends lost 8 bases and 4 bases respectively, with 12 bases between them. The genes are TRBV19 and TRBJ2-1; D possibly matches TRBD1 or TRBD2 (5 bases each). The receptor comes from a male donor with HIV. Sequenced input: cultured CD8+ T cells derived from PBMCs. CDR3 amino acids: CASGASSYNEQFF. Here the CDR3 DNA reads TGTGCCAGTGGGGCTAGCTCTTACAATGAGCAGTTCTTC.